One sample yielded the 25 T cell receptor beta chains listed below, sequenced in a study of blood T cell repertoires in COVID-19. This table comes from immunoSEQ multiplex PCR, and its TCRdb copy is limited to in-frame clones, with some not included. The repertoire holds over 350,000 clones, with roughly 90% as singletons. Sequencing input: peripheral blood. The receptors here all came from a young woman with acute or convalescent COVID-19.

The chain has TRBV6-6 and TRBJ1-1; D is undetermined. Trimming took 8 bases from V and 6 from J, leaving 10 bases between them. The germline V gene encodes CDR1 MNHNY and CDR2 SVGAGI (reference sequence). This CDR3 is built from 11 residues. CDR3 nucleotide sequence: TGTGCCAGCTACCTTTGGCCTGAAGCTTTCTTT. Its protein product is CASYLWPEAFF.

This CDR3 reads CAWSGADRVTGELFF. The CDR3, as DNA: TGTGCCTGGTCTGGGGCGGACAGGGTGACCGGGGAGCTGTTTTTT. This chain uses TRBV30 with TRBJ2-2; the match to TRBD1 covers 8 bases. CDR3 length: 15 residues. CDR1 is GTSNPN and CDR2 is SVGIG in the germline V gene (reference sequence). The J segment lost 5 bases and the V segment lost 5 bases, leaving 10 bases of the junction unmatched.

The chain employs TRBV4-1 and TRBJ1-2; tentatively, D is TRBD1 (6 bases). Germline CDR1 is MGHRA and CDR2 is YSYEKL. This CDR3 has 14 amino acids. V dropped 9 bases and J dropped 2 bases, with 16 bases sitting between them. Written as DNA, the CDR3 is TGCGCCAGTACTCGGACAGCTCTCAACTATGGCTACACCTTC. This gives the protein CASTRTALNYGYTF.

The V call is TRBV5-4, the J call TRBJ2-5, with D tentatively TRBD2 (5 bases). The CDR3 loop spans 12 amino acids. The germline V and J ends were trimmed by 2 bases and 3 bases, with 5 bases remaining between them. Germline-derived CDR1 and CDR2 are SGHNT and YYREEE (reference sequence). CDR3 region: CASSLLEETQYF. CDR3 DNA sequence: TGTGCCAGCAGCTTACTAGAAGAGACCCAGTACTTC. Complete variable domain (other parts from reference TRBV5-4 and TRBJ2-5): ETGVTQSPTHLIKTRGQQVTLRCSSQSGHNTVSWYQQALGQGPQFIFQYYREEENGRGNFPPRFSGLQFPNYSSELNVNALELDDSALYLCASSLLEETQYFGPGTRLLVL.

The chain has TRBV24-1 and TRBJ2-3; 10 bases fit TRBD1. Germline CDR1 is KGHDR and CDR2 is SFDVKD. With 7 bases clipped from V and 6 bases from J, the junction kept 9 bases outside the gene matches. The CDR3 length is 15 residues. CDR3 nucleotides: TGTGCCACCAGCCCCGCCGGGACAGGGGACGATACGCAGTATTTT. Encoded protein: CATSPAGTGDDTQYF.

This clone was seen a single time. This chain links TRBV6-5 with TRBJ1-1; 8 positions match TRBD1. The CDR3 has 12 residues. Germline CDR1 reads MNHEY; CDR2 reads SVGAGI. V shed 8 bases, J shed 1 base, and the junction held 0 bases outside the gene matches. The CDR3 DNA sequence: TGTGCCAGCGGGACAGGGAACACTGAAGCTTTCTTT. Its translation: CASGTGNTEAFF.

J is TRBJ1-2 and V is TRBV29-1; D call uncertain. V was clipped by 4 bases and J by 6 bases, with 12 bases between them. The CDR3 runs 12 residues. Per the germline V gene, CDR1 is SQVTM and CDR2 is ANQGSEA. The CDR3 DNA reads as TGCAGCGTTGTAGTCGGGTTTAATGGCTACACCTTC. Amino acid sequence: CSVVVGFNGYTF.

This chain uses TRBV18 with TRBJ2-5; 11 positions agree with TRBD2. In germline, CDR1 is KGHSH, CDR2 LQKENI. The CDR3 has 17 residues. V shed 6 bases, J shed 4 bases, and the junction held 13 bases outside the gene matches. CDR3 sequence (DNA): TGTGCCAGCTCGCCCACCCGGGCTAGCGGGGGGAGAGAGACCCAGTACTTC. This gives the protein CASSPTRASGGRETQYF.

V gene TRBV27 combines with J gene TRBJ1-2; 7 nucleotides align to TRBD1. Per germline, CDR1 MNHEY and CDR2 SMNVEV (reference sequence). The CDR3 is 14 amino acids. Unmatched junction bases numbered 10, after V lost 5 bases and J lost 7 bases. CDR3 DNA sequence: TGTGCCAGCAGTCCCCTACAGGGGAGACGTGGCTACACCTTC. The encoded protein is CASSPLQGRRGYTF.

This sequence joins TRBV24-1 and TRBJ2-1; TRBD2 might be the D (6 bases). This CDR3 spans 11 amino acids. The V gene lost 4 bases and the J gene lost 15 bases, with 12 bases spanning the gap. The V gene's germline CDR1 is KGHDR and CDR2 SFDVKD. The CDR3 spells CATSDHGTWFF. CDR3 bases: TGTGCCACCAGTGACCACGGGACTTGGTTCTTC.

CDR3 coding DNA: TGTGCCAGCAGCTTTAGTTCGGCGGGGACCCAAGAGACCCAGTACTTC. Its protein is CASSFSSAGTQETQYF. The V gene is TRBV11-2, the J gene TRBJ2-5; the D gene is possibly TRBD2 (6 bases). V shed 3 bases and J shed 1 base, with 15 bases lying between them. The CDR3 spans 16 residues. CDR1 is SGHAT and CDR2 is FQNNGV in the germline V gene.

The chain carries TRBV4-1 and TRBJ2-7; D perhaps matches TRBD2 (6 bases). Germline loops: CDR1 MGHRA, CDR2 YSYEKL. The CDR3 runs to 15 residues. Trimming cost V 2 bases and J 9 bases, with 20 bases left between them. The DNA of the CDR3 is TGCGCCAGCAGCCAAACCCCGTTGGGCGGGGTCCGGCAGTACTTC. It codes for CASSQTPLGGVRQYF.

J is TRBJ2-3 and V is TRBV18; 10 positions agree with TRBD2. Germline CDR1 is KGHSH and CDR2 is LQKENI. V gave up 3 bases and J gave up 2 bases; unmatched junction bases: 5. The CDR3 spans 16 residues. CDR3 DNA sequence: TGTGCCAGCTCACCGGTAGCGGGGGGACACACAGATACGCAGTATTTT. The encoded protein is CASSPVAGGHTDTQYF.

This chain links TRBV2 with TRBJ2-1; 7 bases align to TRBD1. Germline V lookup: CDR1 SNHLY, CDR2 FYNNEI. Trimming at V came to 6 bases and at J to 8 bases, leaving 7 bases not matched to a gene. The CDR3 has 13 residues. The CDR3 DNA reads as TGTGCCAGCAGAGCGGACAGGTTCCATGAGCAGTTCTTC. It codes for CASRADRFHEQFF.

The V call is TRBV12-2, the J call TRBJ2-7; the D segment call TRBD2 is taken from the table without a DNA check. TRBV12-2 is marked as a pseudogene. This CDR3 region has 16 residues. Written as DNA, the CDR3 is TGTGCAAGTCGCCCGAATGTGGGAGAAAAACCCTACGAGCAGTACTTC. Protein product: CASRPNVGEKPYEQYF.

Only one count was recorded for this clone. This rearrangement joins TRBV6-5 to TRBJ2-1; 7 bases are a match to TRBD2. Looked up from germline, CDR1 is MNHEY and CDR2 is SVGAGI. CDR3 size: 16 residues. V shed 2 bases, J shed 2 bases, and the junction held 6 bases outside the gene matches. Here the CDR3 DNA reads TGTGCCAGCAGTTACCCGGGCGGGGGTGCCTACAATGAGCAGTTCTTC. Its translation: CASSYPGGGAYNEQFF.

The chain has TRBV30 and TRBJ2-5, with 11 bases that match TRBD2. The germline CDR1 and CDR2 sequences are GTSNPN and SVGIG (reference sequence). Trimming took 5 bases from V and 3 from J; bases not matched to a gene: 2. The CDR3 loop spans 13 amino acids. As DNA, the CDR3 is TGTGCCTGGGGGACTAGCGGAAAAGAGACCCAGTACTTC. As protein: CAWGTSGKETQYF.

The V call is TRBV27, the J call TRBJ2-1, with 8 bases aligning to TRBD1. Germline V CDR1 and CDR2: MNHEY, SMNVEV (reference sequence). The CDR3 is 14 residues long. The V segment lost 8 bases and the J segment 2 bases; nucleotides outside the gene matches: 5. The CDR3 is CASAGTGPYNEQFF. CDR3 bases: TGTGCCAGCGCCGGGACAGGTCCCTACAATGAGCAGTTCTTC.

The V gene is TRBV9, the J gene TRBJ1-2, with 11 bases lining up with TRBD1. V dropped 3 bases and J dropped 8; count of bases not matched to a gene: 12. The germline CDR1 and CDR2 sequences are SGDLS and YYNGEE. There are 16 residues in the CDR3. The CDR3 region is CASSEPRDRGSQGYTF. The CDR3 DNA reads as TGTGCCAGCAGCGAGCCCCGGGACAGGGGGTCTCAGGGCTACACCTTC.

The V gene is TRBV27, the J gene TRBJ2-5; TRBD2 matches 9 bases. The CDR3 has 12 residues. The germline V gene has CDR1 MNHEY and CDR2 SMNVEV (reference sequence). V shed 8 bases and J 4 bases; nucleotides not matched to a gene: 2. In DNA form, the CDR3 reads TGTGCCAGCGGAGCGGGAGGAGAGACCCAGTACTTC. Its translation is CASGAGGETQYF.

This chain links TRBV24-1 with TRBJ1-5; D ambiguous. CDR1 is KGHDR and CDR2 is SFDVKD in the germline V gene. V was trimmed by 4 bases and J by 0 bases, leaving 9 bases between them. The CDR3 runs to 15 residues. CDR3 nucleotides: TGTGCCACCAGTGACCCTAAAAATAGCAATCAGCCCCAGCATTTT. It encodes CATSDPKNSNQPQHF.

This clone was detected a few times. V and J are TRBV27 and TRBJ1-5; weak D call: TRBD1 (5 bases). Germline V gene lookup returns CDR1 MNHEY and CDR2 SMNVEV (reference sequence). CDR3 length: 13 residues. The V gene lost 5 bases and the J gene lost 6 bases, with 11 bases spanning the gap. In DNA form, the CDR3 reads TGTGCCAGCAGTCCTGTTAGGGGTCAGCCCCAGCATTTT. Protein product: CASSPVRGQPQHF.

This clone was counted a single time. The chain carries TRBV25-1 and TRBJ1-4, with a tentative D call TRBD1 (6 bases). Germline V gives CDR1 MGHDK, CDR2 SYGVNS. Trimming cost V 5 bases and J 5 bases, with 12 bases left between them. The length of the CDR3 is 14 residues. This CDR3 reads CASSTDRTNEKLFF. For the CDR3, the DNA is TGTGCCAGCAGTACCGACAGGACAAATGAAAAACTGTTTTTT.

This clone was detected once. The CDR3 DNA follows: TGTGCCACCAGTGATTTGTCAGGGGGCAATTCCCAGCAGTACTTC. Protein product: CATSDLSGGNSQQYF. The chain recombines TRBV24-1 with TRBJ2-7; 8 nucleotides agree with TRBD1. Trimming cost V 0 bases and J 8 bases; bases outside gene matches: 8. Germline-derived CDR1 and CDR2 are KGHDR and SFDVKD. The CDR3 consists of 15 residues.

Details on this clone: The sample holds other DNA sequences that translate to the same CDR3. The chain couples TRBV5-4 to TRBJ2-7; 7 bases align to TRBD1. Germline CDR1 reads SGHNT; CDR2 reads YYREEE (reference sequence). V shed 4 bases and J 2 bases; nucleotides not matched to a gene: 6. The CDR3 has 14 residues. The CDR3 loop is CASSLGTDTYEQYF. The CDR3 DNA is TGTGCCAGCAGCCTTGGGACAGATACCTACGAGCAGTACTTC.